This is a list of T cell receptor beta chains from one sample in a study of T cell repertoires in ileal Crohn's disease. Some clones are missing from TCRdb's copy, which holds only in-frame ones; the method was immunoSEQ multiplex PCR. The sample carries 10,000 to 15,000 clones, approximately 81% recorded once. Material for sequencing was ileal tissue. The receptors shown here come from an adult with Crohn's disease. Both conserved end residues are part of each CDR3. A D gene is named only where the DNA matches it firmly. Clone size appears in some rows only: once, few, many, or a class for an expanded clone.

TRBD2	TRBV6-5	few	TRBJ2-2	TGTGCCAGCAGCCTCTCAGGGAGGGACACCGGGGAGCTGTTTTTT	CASSLSGRDTGELFF
TRBD1	TRBV19	.	TRBJ2-2	TGTGCCAGTAGTAGCGGCAGGGGGACCGGGGAGCTGTTTTTT	CASSSGRGTGELFF
.	TRBV2	.	TRBJ1-4	TGTGCCAGCAGTGAGAGCCTCTGGAATGAAAAACTGTTTTTT	CASSESLWNEKLFF
TRBD1	TRBV4-3	.	TRBJ2-2	TGCGCCAGCAGCCAAGAACCACAGGGGACGAACACCGGGGAGCTGTTTTTT	CASSQEPQGTNTGELFF
.	TRBV28	medium-sized	TRBJ1-1	TGTGCCAGCAGTTTATTGGCAGGCAGTTACACTGAAGCTTTCTTT	CASSLLAGSYTEAFF
.	TRBV5-1	once	TRBJ2-1	TGCGCCAGCAGCTCCGGGACTTTCTCCTACAATGAGCAGTTCTTC	CASSSGTFSYNEQFF
.	TRBV11-1	once	TRBJ1-5	TGTGCCAGCCGTGCCGACAGGTTGAATAAAATTTTTTCCCAGCATTTT	CASRADRLNKIFSQHF
TRBD2	TRBV7-2	.	TRBJ2-3	TGTGCCAGCAGCTGGGGGACTAGCGGGGGGGCGAGTGATACGCAGTATTTT	CASSWGTSGGASDTQYF
.	TRBV7-2	.	TRBJ2-3	TGTGCCAGCAGCAAGAGAGACATTTCCACAGATACGCAGTATTTT	CASSKRDISTDTQYF
.	TRBV18	.	TRBJ2-7	TGTGCCAGCTCACCACTTCAGTCTTACGAGCAGTACTTC	CASSPLQSYEQYF
TRBD1	TRBV19	few	TRBJ1-2	TGTGCCAGTAGCCTCGGACAGGGTGATGGCTACACCTTC	CASSLGQGDGYTF
TRBD1	TRBV7-9	.	TRBJ1-1	TGTGCCAGCAGCTCCCAGGGGGCCAGCACTGAAGCTTTCTTT	CASSSQGASTEAFF
.	TRBV6-1	.	TRBJ2-5	TGTGCCAGCAGCGGACAGCCATCCTTCCAAGAGACCCAGTACTTC	CASSGQPSFQETQYF
.	TRBV25-1	once	TRBJ2-3	TGTGCCAGCCAGGGGACCTACACAGATACGCAGTATTTT	CASQGTYTDTQYF
.	TRBV7-2	.	TRBJ2-7	TGTGCCAGCAGCTTACAGTTCGGGGTATCGTACGAGCAGTACTTC	CASSLQFGVSYEQYF
TRBD2	TRBV7-2	.	TRBJ2-4	TGTGCCAGCAGCCCTGGGACTAGCGGGGGGCCGGACATTCAGTACTTC	CASSPGTSGGPDIQYF
.	TRBV6-1	.	TRBJ2-6	TGTGCCAGCAGTGCCCAGACTACTGGGGCCAACGTCCTGACTTTC	CASSAQTTGANVLTF
TRBD2	TRBV7-2	few	TRBJ2-7	TGTGCCAGCAGCGCCTCCCTAGCGGGGGCCTACGAGCAGTACTTC	CASSASLAGAYEQYF
.	TRBV15	few	TRBJ2-4	TGTGCCACCAGCAGAGACACCCTGGGGGGGCAGGTCAAAAACATTCAGTACTTC	CATSRDTLGGQVKNIQYF
.	TRBV19	.	TRBJ1-1	TGTGCCAGTAGTACGGTCACTGAAGCTTTCTTT	CASSTVTEAFF
TRBD1	TRBV7-9	.	TRBJ1-2	TGTGCCAGCATCAGGACAGGGAAGGGAGATGGCTACACCTTC	CASIRTGKGDGYTF
TRBD1	TRBV30	few	TRBJ2-7	TGTGCCGGGACCCGGGACAGCCAATACGAGCAGTACTTC	CAGTRDSQYEQYF
TRBD2	TRBV18	.	TRBJ2-7	TGTGCCAGCTCACCATTTTCTACGGGAGGAACCTACGAGCAGTACTTC	CASSPFSTGGTYEQYF
TRBD1	TRBV30	.	TRBJ2-1	TGTGCCTGGAGGAGGGGGCTAGCAGGGCCCAGTGGGCAGTTCTTC	CAWRRGLAGPSGQFF
TRBD2	TRBV2	.	TRBJ2-1	TGTGCCAGCAGTGAGGTAGCGGGGGGGACCAGCTCCTACAATGAGCAGTTCTTC	CASSEVAGGTSSYNEQFF
TRBD1	TRBV5-1	.	TRBJ1-2	TGCGCCAGCAGCCGGGGACAGGGATTCGTGAGCTACACCTTC	CASSRGQGFVSYTF
TRBD1	TRBV10-2	.	TRBJ2-5	TGCGCCAGCAGTGAGCCGGGACAGGGGTGGGAAGAGACCCAGTACTTC	CASSEPGQGWEETQYF
TRBD2	TRBV7-6	.	TRBJ2-2	TGTGCCAGCAGCTTAGGAGGGACTAGCGGAAACACCGGGGAGCTGTTTTTT	CASSLGGTSGNTGELFF
.	TRBV6-6	few	TRBJ2-4	TGTGCCAGCAGTTACGCCTCGACAGAAGCCAAAAACATTCAGTACTTC	CASSYASTEAKNIQYF
.	TRBV28	.	TRBJ1-4	TGTGCCAGCAGTTCGACAGGTCTTTTAATGAAAAGACTGTTTTTT	CASSSTGLLMKRLFF
.	TRBV5-1	.	TRBJ2-7	TGCGCCAGCCAAACCCGCGTGGGGCCCCAATACGAGCAGTACTTC	CASQTRVGPQYEQYF
TRBD2	TRBV28	.	TRBJ2-3	TGTGCCAGCAGTCCCCAATCCGCCGGTAGCGGGGGCCTTCCAGATACGCAGTATTTT	CASSPQSAGSGGLPDTQYF
.	TRBV6-6	.	TRBJ2-5	TGTGCCAGCAGTTACTCGGGCACCCCTCAGGGGGAGACCCAGTACTTC	CASSYSGTPQGETQYF
.	TRBV7-8	.	TRBJ2-7	TGTGCCAGCAGCTTAGTTCCCGGGACTTCTATCTCCTACGAGCAGTACTTC	CASSLVPGTSISYEQYF